The T cell receptor (beta chain) described here comes from a study of vaccination effects on CD4 cells after COVID-19. Whole-study context: Relative to the second dose, post-vaccine samples were obtained a median of 72 days later. Broader study findings: The study found marked clonal contraction of infection- and vaccine-induced clones late after vaccination.

Only in-frame clones appear in the TCRdb table, and some are missing; sequencing was by immunoSEQ multiplex PCR. Among 40,000 to 45,000 clones listed, approximately 70% were seen once. Culture lasted about 10 days before CD4+ T cell isolation. Two-dose BNT162b2 or mRNA-1273 vaccination was given to participants. The healthy vaccine recipients, who had no prior SARS-CoV-2 infection, showed negative nucleocapsid antibodies. IL-2 medium took the place of half the medium on both days 3 and 7. Notes on this clone: No antigen is known for it.

The sequence came from a human donor who received a COVID-19 vaccine. This specimen consisted of CD4+ T cells from PBMCs cultured without peptide, obtained after COVID-19 vaccination.

DNA for the CDR3: TGTGCCAGTAGTGCCCGGGACAGGGGAGGTGGCAATCAGCCCCAGCATTTT. Residues: CASSARDRGGGNQPQHF. This chain joins TRBV19 and TRBJ1-5, with 10 bases identical to TRBD1. The ends lost 5 bases at V and 2 bases at J; junction bases unmatched: 9. Germline V gives CDR1 LNHDA, CDR2 SQIVND (reference sequence). The CDR3 contains 17 residues.